This TCR beta chain appears in the sequencing data of a study of blood T cell repertoires in COVID-19. Trimming took 11 bases from V and 0 from J; bases not matched to a gene: 10. CDR1 ENHRY and CDR2 SYGVKD come from the germline V gene. There are 15 residues in the CDR3. Per the original methods: The assay estimated nucleated cells by amplifying reference gene primers. Clones were sequenced by immunoSEQ multiplex PCR, and TCRdb holds only the in-frame ones, with some missing. V and J calls and clone size are given by that table; D and trimming were obtained from the DNA. The profile shows over 200,000 clones, around 89% of them singletons.

The chain combines TRBV10-3 with TRBJ2-1; 7 positions match TRBD2. Sequencing was performed on peripheral blood. The receptor comes from a man aged 25 to 40 with COVID-19, enrolled during active disease. The CDR3 spells CAVSIGGSSYNEQFF. CDR3 coding DNA: TGTGCCGTCTCGATAGGCGGGAGCTCCTACAATGAGCAGTTCTTC.